One sample yielded the 13 T cell receptor beta chains listed below, sequenced in a study of T cell changes during pregnancy in multiple sclerosis. Data came from immunoSEQ multiplex PCR; TCRdb stores just in-frame clones and leaves some out. The sample consists of tens of thousands of clones, approximately 92% of them appearing once. Sample: peripheral blood, taken in the second trimester of pregnancy. The receptors shown here come from a female donor with multiple sclerosis, enrolled in a pregnancy study.

Written as DNA, the CDR3 is TGCGCCAGCAGCCAAGGCGTCGGACAGGGCTCCTACGAGCAGTACTTC. Its translation is CASSQGVGQGSYEQYF. V gene TRBV4-3 combines with J gene TRBJ2-7; 8 nucleotides align to TRBD1. The germline gives CDR1 LGHNA, CDR2 YSLEER. CDR3 size: 16 residues. With 1 base clipped from V and 0 bases from J, the junction kept 5 bases outside the gene matches.

The chain combines TRBV2 with TRBJ1-2; no reliable D call. The V end was cut by 7 bases, the J end by 5 bases, with 14 bases between. Germline assignment: CDR1 SNHLY and CDR2 FYNNEI. The CDR3 sequence is 13 residues long. The CDR3 sequence is CASMAAQLYGYTF. The CDR3 coding sequence is TGTGCCAGCATGGCTGCACAGCTGTATGGCTACACCTTC.

In DNA, the CDR3 is TGTGCCAGCTCACAGGGCAATCAGCCCCAGCATTTT. This encodes CASSQGNQPQHF. This rearrangement joins TRBV28 to TRBJ1-5; perhaps TRBD1 as D (5 bases). The CDR3 has 12 residues. CDR1 is MDHEN, CDR2 SYDVKM, per germline. The V end was cut by 8 bases, the J end by 2 bases, with 7 bases between.

V is TRBV4-3 and J is TRBJ1-2; possible D gene TRBD1, 5 bases. Trimming pared 0 bases from V and 5 bases from J, leaving 13 bases between. The germline gives CDR1 LGHNA, CDR2 YSLEER. This CDR3 has 15 residues. The CDR3 region is CASSQERRQRYGYTF. The CDR3, as DNA: TGCGCCAGCAGCCAAGAAAGGCGACAGCGATATGGCTACACCTTC.

V and J are TRBV6-1 and TRBJ2-1, with unresolved D. This CDR3 is 13 amino acids long. The V gene's germline CDR1 is MNHNS and CDR2 SASEGT. V dropped 7 bases and J dropped 6 bases, with 13 bases sitting between them. CDR3 residues: CASTPIRGNEQFF. DNA of the CDR3: TGTGCCAGCACCCCGATTCGAGGCAATGAGCAGTTCTTC.

V and J are TRBV5-4 and TRBJ1-2, with D perhaps TRBD1 (6 bases). The V gene's germline CDR1 is SGHNT and CDR2 YYREEE (reference sequence). The CDR3 length is 12 residues. V was cut by 9 bases and J by 4 bases, with 13 bases left in between. The CDR3 sequence: CATEDRTYGYTF. CDR3 DNA: TGTGCCACCGAAGACAGGACCTATGGCTACACCTTC.

The chain joins TRBV10-3 to TRBJ1-6, with 11 bases fitting TRBD1. This CDR3 comprises 17 residues. V trimming: 6 bases; J trimming: 9 bases; junction bases outside the gene matches: 13. In germline, CDR1 is ENHRY, CDR2 SYGVKD. The chain's CDR3 is CAIRESGQGAQGSPLHF. The CDR3 DNA sequence: TGTGCCATCAGGGAATCTGGACAGGGGGCACAGGGTTCACCCCTCCACTTT.

The V and J genes are TRBV5-6 and TRBJ2-5; D might be TRBD2 (5 bases). This CDR3 contains 12 residues. Germline V gives CDR1 SGHDT, CDR2 YYEEEE. Trimming pared 4 bases from V and 4 bases from J, leaving 8 bases between. The CDR3, as DNA: TGTGCCAGCAGCGCAAGCGGAGAGACCCAGTACTTC. The encoded protein is CASSASGETQYF. The full variable domain, in which reference TRBV5-6 and TRBJ2-5 provide the parts outside the CDR3, is DAGVTQSPTHLIKTRGQQVTLRCSPKSGHDTVSWYQQALGQGPQFIFQYYEEEERQRGNFPDRFSGHQFPNYSSELNVNALLLGDSALYLCASSASGETQYFGPGTRLLVL.

The chain recombines TRBV6-6 with TRBJ2-1; tentative D call: TRBD1 (6 bases). Looked up from germline, CDR1 is MNHNY and CDR2 is SVGAGI (reference sequence). Deletions cut 5 bases from V and 2 bases from J, with 13 bases between. There are 15 residues in the CDR3. This CDR3 is CASSQGSGTYNEQFF. For the CDR3, the DNA is TGTGCCAGCAGTCAGGGGTCCGGAACCTACAATGAGCAGTTCTTC.

This chain joins TRBV21-1 and TRBJ1-5; TRBD1 reflects the table's D call only, with no check against the DNA. TRBV21-1 is listed as a pseudogene. The CDR3 has 21 residues. CDR3 sequence reads: CASSTTPFGRRTVYSNQPQHF. CDR3 DNA: TGTGCCAGCAGCACAACCCCCTTTGGACGTCGGACAGTTTATAGCAATCAGCCCCAGCATTTT.

This clone was counted once. V gene TRBV9 combines with J gene TRBJ2-2; 10 nucleotides align to TRBD2. In germline, CDR1 is SGDLS, CDR2 YYNGEE. The CDR3 spans 16 residues. V lost 4 bases and J lost 3; bases outside the gene matches: 6. The CDR3 reads CASSPSGGAHTGELFF. DNA for the CDR3: TGTGCCAGCAGCCCAAGCGGGGGGGCCCACACCGGGGAGCTGTTTTTT.

The rearrangement joins TRBV7-2 to TRBJ2-1; no clear D gene. Trimming pared 1 base from V and 3 bases from J, leaving 7 bases between. CDR1 and CDR2 from the germline V gene are SGHTA and FQGNSA. The length of the CDR3 is 14 residues. In DNA form, the CDR3 reads TGTGCCAGCAGCTTAGTCCCCGGCTACAATGAGCAGTTCTTC. It specifies CASSLVPGYNEQFF.

The chain employs TRBV9 and TRBJ2-7; 8 bases align to TRBD1. Per the germline V gene, CDR1 is SGDLS and CDR2 is YYNGEE. The CDR3 is 15 residues long. The V and J ends lost 4 bases and 4 bases, in that order; junction bases with no gene match: 10. Here the CDR3 DNA reads TGTGCCAGCAGCCAGGGGGCTAGCGTGGTATACGAGCAGTACTTC. Translated, it gives CASSQGASVVYEQYF.